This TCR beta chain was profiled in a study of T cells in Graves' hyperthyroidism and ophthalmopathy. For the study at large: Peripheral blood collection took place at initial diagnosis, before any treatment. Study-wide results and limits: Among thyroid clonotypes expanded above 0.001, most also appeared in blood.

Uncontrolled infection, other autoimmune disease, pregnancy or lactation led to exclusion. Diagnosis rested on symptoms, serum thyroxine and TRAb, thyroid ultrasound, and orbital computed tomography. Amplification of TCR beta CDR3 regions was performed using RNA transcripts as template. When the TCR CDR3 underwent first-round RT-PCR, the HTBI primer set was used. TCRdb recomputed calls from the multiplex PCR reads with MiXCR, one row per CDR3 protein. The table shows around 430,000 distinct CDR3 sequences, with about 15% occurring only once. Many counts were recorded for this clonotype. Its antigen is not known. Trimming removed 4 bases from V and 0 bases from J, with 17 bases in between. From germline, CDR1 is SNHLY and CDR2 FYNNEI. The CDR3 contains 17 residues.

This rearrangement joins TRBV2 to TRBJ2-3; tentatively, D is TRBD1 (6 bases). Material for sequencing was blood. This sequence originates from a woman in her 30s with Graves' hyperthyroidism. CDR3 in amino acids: CASSAGATGLSTDTQYF. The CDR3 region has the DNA TGTGCCAGCAGTGCCGGCGCGACAGGCCTGAGCACAGATACGCAGTATTTT.